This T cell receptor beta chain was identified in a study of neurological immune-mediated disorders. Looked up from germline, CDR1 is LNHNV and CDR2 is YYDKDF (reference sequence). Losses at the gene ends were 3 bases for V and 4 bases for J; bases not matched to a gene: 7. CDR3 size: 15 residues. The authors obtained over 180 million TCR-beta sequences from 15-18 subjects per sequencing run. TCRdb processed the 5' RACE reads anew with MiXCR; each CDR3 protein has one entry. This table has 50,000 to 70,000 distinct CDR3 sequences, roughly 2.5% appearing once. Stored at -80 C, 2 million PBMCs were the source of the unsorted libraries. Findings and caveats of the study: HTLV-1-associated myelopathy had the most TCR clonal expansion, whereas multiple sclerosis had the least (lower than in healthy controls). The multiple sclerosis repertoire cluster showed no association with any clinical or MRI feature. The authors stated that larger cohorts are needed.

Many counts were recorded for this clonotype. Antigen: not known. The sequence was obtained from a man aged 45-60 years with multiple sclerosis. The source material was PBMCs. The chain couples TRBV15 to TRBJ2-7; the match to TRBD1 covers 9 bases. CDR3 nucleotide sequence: TGTGCCACCAGCAGGAAGGGACAGGGCGCATACGAGCAGTACTTC. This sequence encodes CATSRKGQGAYEQYF.